A single sample is the source of the 9 T cell receptor beta chains below, sequenced in a study of cytomegalovirus exposure and HLA in healthy donors listed by TCRdb under 2017. Libraries came from the immunoSEQ multiplex PCR assay. For the multiplex PCR, a mixture combining 60 forward primers for TCR Vbeta segments and 13 reverse primers for TCR Jbeta segments was used. Held by TCRdb, this immuneACCESS table contains in-frame sequences only and omits some clones. Under half of the omission traces to an unresolved V gene where checked; the cause of the rest is unknown. Present in this sample are 65,000 to 90,000 clones, around 82% of which were seen just once. 1.9% of the sample rests with the top ten. Sequenced input: PBMCs. These receptors originate from a man between 18 and 35 years old in good health and CMV-seronegative.

The chain couples TRBV5-1 to TRBJ2-1; 7 nucleotides agree with TRBD2. V dropped 0 bases and J dropped 0; count of bases not matched to a gene: 9. This CDR3 has 18 residues. Germline CDR1 reads SGHRS; CDR2 reads YFSETQ. CDR3 loop: CASSLGKLAPSSYNEQFF. The CDR3, as DNA: TGCGCCAGCAGCTTGGGTAAACTAGCGCCAAGCTCCTACAATGAGCAGTTCTTC.

V usage is TRBV4-2 and J usage is TRBJ2-1, with unresolved D. V was clipped by 4 bases and J by 8 bases, with 12 bases between them. Germline-derived CDR1 and CDR2 are LGHNA and YNFKEQ. The CDR3 runs to 13 residues. The CDR3 here is CASSLDSNDEQFF. The CDR3 DNA follows: TGTGCCAGCAGCCTAGATAGCAATGATGAGCAGTTCTTC.

This sequence joins TRBV7-2 and TRBJ2-7; 8 positions match TRBD1. The ends lost 6 bases at V and 0 bases at J; junction bases unmatched: 7. Germline V gene sequence: CDR1 SGHTA, CDR2 FQGNSA. The CDR3 loop spans 15 amino acids. CDR3 residues: CASRLTGDGSYEQYF. The CDR3 DNA sequence: TGTGCCAGCAGATTGACAGGGGACGGCTCCTACGAGCAGTACTTC. Variable domain in full (rest from reference TRBV7-2 and TRBJ2-7): GAGVSQSPSNKVTEKGKDVELRCDPISGHTALYWYRQSLGQGLEFLIYFQGNSAPDKSGLPSDRFSAERTGGSVSTLTIQRTQQEDSAVYLCASRLTGDGSYEQYFGPGTRLTVT.

The rearrangement joins TRBV30 to TRBJ1-2, with 8 bases lining up with TRBD1. With 0 bases clipped from V and 9 bases from J, the junction kept 12 bases outside the gene matches. The length of the CDR3 is 15 residues. The germline gives CDR1 GTSNPN, CDR2 SVGIG (reference sequence). CDR3 sequence reads: CAWSVDLRGRPSYTF. CDR3 nucleotides: TGTGCCTGGAGTGTCGACCTCAGGGGGCGGCCTAGCTACACCTTC.

J is TRBJ2-7 and V is TRBV5-4; a possible D gene is TRBD1 (6 bases). This CDR3 has 14 residues. CDR1 and CDR2 from the germline V gene are SGHNT and YYREEE (reference sequence). Trimming removed 3 bases at V and 2 bases at J, with 12 bases between. Here the CDR3 reads CASSSQTGTYEQYF. The DNA of the CDR3 is TGTGCCAGCAGCTCGCAGACAGGAACCTACGAGCAGTACTTC.

The chain links TRBV9 to TRBJ1-1, with unresolved D. Trimming took 3 bases from V and 8 from J, leaving 17 bases between them. Germline-derived CDR1 and CDR2 are SGDLS and YYNGEE. CDR3 length equals 14 residues. The CDR3 region is CASSAYAGVEEAFF. The CDR3 bases are TGTGCCAGCAGCGCTTACGCGGGAGTTGAGGAAGCTTTCTTT. Full variable domain (remainder filled in from reference TRBV9 and TRBJ1-1): DSGVTQTPKHLITATGQRVTLRCSPRSGDLSVYWYQQSLDQGLQFLIQYYNGEERAKGNILERFSAQQFPDLHSELNLSSLELGDSALYFCASSAYAGVEEAFFGQGTRLTVV.

The rearrangement joins TRBV29-1 to TRBJ2-2, with 12 bases that match TRBD2. With 8 bases clipped from V and 5 bases from J, the junction kept 12 bases outside the gene matches. There are 16 residues in the CDR3. CDR1 SQVTM and CDR2 ANQGSEA come from the germline V gene. The CDR3 spells CSFRRLAGEGTGELFF. CDR3 nucleotide sequence: TGCAGCTTCCGACGACTAGCGGGAGAGGGAACCGGGGAGCTGTTTTTT.

The V and J genes are TRBV10-3 and TRBJ2-7; possibly TRBD1 for D (6 bases). CDR3 length: 13 residues. Trimming left V 10 bases short and J 3 bases short, with 16 bases between. In germline, CDR1 is ENHRY, CDR2 SYGVKD. CDR3 region: CATPTGIVYEQYF. The DNA of the CDR3 is TGTGCCACCCCCACAGGGATCGTCTACGAGCAGTACTTC.

The V call is TRBV5-1, the J call TRBJ1-4; TRBD1 aligns across 7 bases. Germline values: CDR1 SGHRS, CDR2 YFSETQ. V dropped 4 bases and J dropped 7; count of bases not matched to a gene: 10. The CDR3 runs to 15 residues. The CDR3 bases are TGCGCCAGCAGCCGGACAGGCGATTGGAGTGAAAAACTGTTTTTT. Its translation is CASSRTGDWSEKLFF. The full variable domain, rest sourced from reference TRBV5-1 and TRBJ1-4, is KAGVTQTPRYLIKTRGQQVTLSCSPISGHRSVSWYQQTPGQGLQFLFEYFSETQRNKGNFPGRFSGRQFSNSRSEMNVSTLELGDSALYLCASSRTGDWSEKLFFGSGTQLSVL.